This record looks at one T cell receptor (beta chain) sequence and its context. The total RNA that was extracted per sample amounted to at least 5 micrograms. The sample originates from a study of blood T cells in healthy people across ages. Germline V gives CDR1 MNHEY, CDR2 SVGEGT. This CDR3 spans 14 amino acids. For the second PCR, which ran for about 6 to 12 cycles, a sample-barcoded 5' primer and a J-beta primer mix were used. TCRdb fed the 5' RACE reads into MiXCR, producing one record per CDR3 protein. The repertoire consists of 1.5 million to 1.8 million distinct CDR3 sequences, with 40% to 45% occurring once and the leading ten covering around 4%.

The TCR originated in a woman aged 18-29 years in good health. The sequenced sample was blood. The chain carries TRBV6-2 or TRBV6-3 and TRBJ2-1; no clear D gene. Gene TRBJ2-7 matches the end of the DNA better, so the J call may be wrong. The CDR3 region has the DNA TGTGCCAGCAGTTACAAAAGAAACTACAATGAGCAGTACTTC. It codes for CASSYKRNYNEQYF.